Listed below are T cell receptor beta chains from one sample, sequenced in a study of OX40 agonist ivuxolimab in advanced cancers. Sequenced by immunoSEQ multiplex PCR; TCRdb stores in-frame clones only, minus some. The sample records 32,000 or so clones, 81% being singletons. Sample: CD4+ or CD8+ T cells sorted from blood, taken in a trial of the OX40 agonist ivuxolimab. These receptor sequences come from an adult with an advanced solid tumor such as melanoma, head and neck, liver or kidney cancer. CDR3s leave out the opening cysteine and the closing phenylalanine or tryptophan.

v_call cdr3_aa
TRBV10-3 AISVSGQDYGYT
TRBV5-6 ASSAGWVGGYT
TRBV7-2 ASSLGDRGKKY
TRBV6-5 ASISGASGELF
TRBV5-1 ASSFTGGEGTEAF
TRBV11-2 ASSTTEKLF
TRBV2 ASSPSGLLETQY
TRBV9 ASSVDAGEQF
TRBV9 ASSTTGGEQY
TRBV2 ASRTGQGNGYT
TRBV28 ASIGGSQPQH
TRBV18 ASSPPVTSGVYEQY
TRBV5-1 ASSSGTTVYNEQF
TRBV2 ASSGQEVNTDTQY
TRBV19 ASSAGRSTEAF
TRBV10-3 AISGGQGAYEQY
TRBV19 ASSSRKGLSSYNEQF
TRBV19 ASSIEGPPTYNEQF
TRBV14 ASRKTSGRGNEQF
TRBV2 ASRETGSQPQH
TRBV12-5 ASGLAAMGVNQETQY
TRBV5-4 ASRGASGRYNEQF
TRBV21-1 ASNLGQAPYEQY
TRBV9 ASSVDTKYGYT
TRBV30 AWSPYSSGNTIY
TRBV28 ASGPGVEVSRSSYEQY